This is a list of T cell receptor beta chains from one sample in a study of control samples from healthy donors and cancer patients. TCRdb's table, derived via immunoSEQ multiplex PCR, lists solely in-frame clones and lacks some. The sample has 100,000 or so clones, roughly four fifths seen once. Sequencing was done on a sample of blood. The receptors stem from a woman aged 45-65 years in good health. Both conserved end residues are part of each CDR3. A D gene is named only where the DNA matches it firmly. Not every row has a clone size; where given, it reads once, few, many or a size class.

j_gene: TRBJ2-5
abundance: .
v_gene: TRBV2
d_gene: TRBD2
CDR3aa: CASSESGLAGEKETQYF
CDR3nt: TGTGCCAGCAGTGAATCTGGACTAGCGGGGGAAAAAGAGACCCAGTACTTC

j_gene: TRBJ1-5
abundance: once
v_gene: TRBV28
d_gene: .
CDR3aa: CASRYADRDNQPQHF
CDR3nt: TGTGCCAGCAGATATGCGGACAGAGACAATCAGCCCCAGCATTTT

j_gene: TRBJ1-3
abundance: once
v_gene: TRBV6-5
d_gene: .
CDR3aa: CASSLKGNTIYF
CDR3nt: TGTGCCAGCAGTCTTAAAGGAAACACCATATATTTT

j_gene: TRBJ2-2
abundance: .
v_gene: TRBV2
d_gene: TRBD2
CDR3aa: CASIGGTGTSQTGELFF
CDR3nt: TGTGCCAGCATCGGGGGAACCGGGACTAGCCAAACCGGGGAGCTGTTTTTT

j_gene: TRBJ1-1
abundance: .
v_gene: TRBV29-1
d_gene: .
CDR3aa: CSVRGGNTEAFF
CDR3nt: TGCAGCGTTCGAGGTGGGAACACTGAAGCTTTCTTT

j_gene: TRBJ2-1
abundance: .
v_gene: TRBV7-8
d_gene: .
CDR3aa: CASSLNLFPSSYNEQFF
CDR3nt: TGTGCCAGCAGCTTAAATTTGTTTCCTAGCTCCTACAATGAGCAGTTCTTC

j_gene: TRBJ2-2
abundance: .
v_gene: TRBV10-3
d_gene: TRBD2
CDR3aa: CAISLAGDLTGELFF
CDR3nt: TGTGCCATCAGTTTAGCGGGGGACCTCACCGGGGAGCTGTTTTTT

j_gene: TRBJ1-1
abundance: .
v_gene: TRBV9
d_gene: TRBD1
CDR3aa: CASSATGMNTEAFF
CDR3nt: TGTGCCAGCAGCGCGACAGGGATGAACACTGAAGCTTTCTTT

j_gene: TRBJ2-3
abundance: few
v_gene: TRBV9
d_gene: .
CDR3aa: CASSALGLGITDTQYF
CDR3nt: TGTGCCAGCAGCGCCCTGGGACTCGGTATCACAGATACGCAGTATTTT

j_gene: TRBJ2-1
abundance: once
v_gene: TRBV5-5
d_gene: .
CDR3aa: CASSLTDYNEQFF
CDR3nt: TGTGCCAGCAGCTTGACTGACTACAATGAGCAGTTCTTC

j_gene: TRBJ1-1
abundance: .
v_gene: TRBV11-2
d_gene: .
CDR3aa: CASSLINTEAFF
CDR3nt: TGTGCCAGCAGCTTAATAAACACTGAAGCTTTCTTT

j_gene: TRBJ2-5
abundance: .
v_gene: TRBV5-4
d_gene: .
CDR3aa: CASSLVQGPETQYF
CDR3nt: TGTGCCAGCAGCTTGGTTCAGGGTCCGGAGACCCAGTACTTC

j_gene: TRBJ2-3
abundance: .
v_gene: TRBV2
d_gene: TRBD2
CDR3aa: CASMEGGTDTQYF
CDR3nt: TGTGCCAGCATGGAGGGAGGGACAGATACGCAGTATTTT

j_gene: TRBJ2-3
abundance: .
v_gene: TRBV29-1
d_gene: .
CDR3aa: CSVAGEGTDTQYF
CDR3nt: TGCAGCGTTGCGGGGGAAGGCACAGATACGCAGTATTTT

j_gene: TRBJ2-7
abundance: .
v_gene: TRBV28
d_gene: .
CDR3aa: CASSFSPTLYEQYF
CDR3nt: TGTGCCAGCAGTTTTTCCCCGACCCTCTACGAGCAGTACTTC

j_gene: TRBJ1-6
abundance: .
v_gene: TRBV18
d_gene: .
CDR3aa: CASSASLELSSPLHF
CDR3nt: TGTGCCAGCTCAGCTTCCCTCGAATTAAGTTCACCCCTCCACTTT

j_gene: TRBJ1-4
abundance: .
v_gene: TRBV7-2
d_gene: TRBD1
CDR3aa: CASSTGGQGNEKLFF
CDR3nt: TGTGCCAGCAGCACTGGGGGACAGGGTAATGAAAAACTGTTTTTT

j_gene: TRBJ2-5
abundance: .
v_gene: TRBV27
d_gene: .
CDR3aa: CASSHNRQETQYF
CDR3nt: TGTGCCAGCAGCCATAACAGGCAAGAGACCCAGTACTTC